Listed below are T cell receptor beta chains from one sample, sequenced in a study of control samples from healthy donors and cancer patients. Clones were read by immunoSEQ multiplex PCR, and TCRdb kept only the in-frame ones, dropping some. The data show around 120,000 clones, more than 75% seen once. The sequenced sample consisted of blood. These receptors all come from a middle-aged man in good health. The CDR3 runs from the conserved cysteine through the conserved F or W. D genes are given only for firm matches. The size of a clone is reported for some rows only, either as once, few or many, or as a class for expanded clones.

J gene | D gene | clone size | V gene | CDR3 DNA | CDR3 protein
TRBJ1-4 | - | - | TRBV2 | TGTGCCAGCAGAGGCCAGACACGGAATGAAAAACTGTTTTTT | CASRGQTRNEKLFF
TRBJ1-2 | TRBD1 | - | TRBV30 | TGTGCCTGGAGTGTTTTCGGGACAGCTAACTATGTCTACACCTTC | CAWSVFGTANYVYTF
TRBJ1-2 | - | - | TRBV24-1 | TGTGCCACCAGTGAAGGGGGACGGGGCTACACCTTC | CATSEGGRGYTF
TRBJ2-7 | TRBD1 | - | TRBV29-1 | TGCAGCGTTGACGGGCAGGGGGCGTACGAGCAGTACTTC | CSVDGQGAYEQYF
TRBJ2-5 | TRBD2 | - | TRBV4-1 | TGCGCCAGCAGCCAAGATCAAGCTAGCGGGGGGCAAGAGACCCAGTACTTC | CASSQDQASGGQETQYF
TRBJ2-7 | - | - | TRBV6-5 | TGTGCCAGCAGCCCCAGGACAAGTTCTTACGAGCAGTACTTC | CASSPRTSSYEQYF
TRBJ2-7 | - | - | TRBV30 | TGTGCCTGGACAGACAGCTCCTACGAGCAGTACTTC | CAWTDSSYEQYF
TRBJ2-3 | TRBD2 | - | TRBV20-1 | TGCAGAGCTAGCGCCGGGGGGTTT | CRASAGGF
TRBJ1-1 | - | - | TRBV9 | TGTGCCAGCAGCGTAGGAGGGGCTCAGAACACTGAAGCTTTCTTT | CASSVGGAQNTEAFF
TRBJ2-2 | - | - | TRBV24-1 | TGTGCCACCAGTCATCCGAACACCGGGGAGCTGTTTTTT | CATSHPNTGELFF
TRBJ2-2 | TRBD2 | - | TRBV12-5 | TGTGCTAGTGGTAGCGGGGCGAACACCGGGGAGCTGTTTTTT | CASGSGANTGELFF
TRBJ2-5 | TRBD1 | - | TRBV19 | TGTGCCAGTAGTATAGACGCCAGGGGGCTCCCTGGGGAGACCCAGTACTTC | CASSIDARGLPGETQYF
TRBJ2-7 | TRBD2 | - | TRBV7-2 | TGTGCCAGCAGCTTAGGTTTAGCGGGGGTATTTAGGTCCTACGAGCAGTACTTC | CASSLGLAGVFRSYEQYF
TRBJ2-3 | - | - | TRBV7-3 | TGTGCCAGCAGCTTACAACCGGGACTTCTAGGGACAGATACGCAGTATTTT | CASSLQPGLLGTDTQYF
TRBJ2-5 | TRBD1 | - | TRBV30 | TGTGCCTGGAGAAGACAGGGAATGGTACAAGAGACCCAGTACTTC | CAWRRQGMVQETQYF
TRBJ1-2 | - | - | TRBV25-1 | TGTGCCAGCAGTGAATATGGCCGGGGGCAGGGCTATGGCTACACCTTC | CASSEYGRGQGYGYTF
TRBJ1-6 | - | - | TRBV4-1 | TGCGCCAGCAGCCAAGATCGGCGGAACTATAATTCACCCCTCCACTTT | CASSQDRRNYNSPLHF
TRBJ1-1 | - | - | TRBV7-9 | TGTGCCAGCAGCTTAGAAGGTTGGGCCCCGGAGAACACTGAAGCTTTCTTT | CASSLEGWAPENTEAFF
TRBJ2-5 | - | - | TRBV4-1 | TGCGCCAGCAGCATGGCCACGGGCTTGGAGACCCAGTACTTC | CASSMATGLETQYF
TRBJ2-1 | TRBD2 | once | TRBV6-1 | TGTGCCAGCAGTGGGGCCGTACCGGGACTAGCGGGGGGCCTCTACAATGAGCAGTTCTTC | CASSGAVPGLAGGLYNEQFF
TRBJ2-7 | TRBD1 | - | TRBV7-9 | TGTGCCAGCGGGGACAGGGGACTCTACGAGCAGTACTTC | CASGDRGLYEQYF
TRBJ2-7 | - | - | TRBV30 | TGTGCCTGGAGTGTCCCAGGTCGGGGCTCCTACGAGCAGTACTTC | CAWSVPGRGSYEQYF
TRBJ1-5 | - | - | TRBV19 | TGTGCCAGTAGTATCTGGGCAGATCAGCCCCAGCATTTT | CASSIWADQPQHF
TRBJ2-1 | TRBD2 | - | TRBV10-2 | TGCGCCAGCAGTGGGACTAGCGGGGGGGGTGAGCAGTTCTTC | CASSGTSGGGEQFF
TRBJ2-5 | - | - | TRBV10-2 | TGCGCCAGCAGTGACCTGCAGGCCTTCGGGGAGACCCAGTACTTC | CASSDLQAFGETQYF
TRBJ1-4 | - | - | TRBV9 | TGTGCCAGCAGCCCTACATGGACTAATGAAAAACTGTTTTTT | CASSPTWTNEKLFF
TRBJ1-1 | - | - | TRBV27 | TGTGCCAGCAGTCCGAACAGGCAAATGAGCACTGAAGCTTTCTTT | CASSPNRQMSTEAFF
TRBJ1-5 | - | - | TRBV5-5 | TGTGCCAGCAGCTTGGGGTTTTTTCCCAATCAGCCCCAGCATTTT | CASSLGFFPNQPQHF
TRBJ1-2 | - | - | TRBV29-1 | TGCAGCGTTGTAGCGGCTAACTATGGCTACACCTTC | CSVVAANYGYTF
TRBJ2-3 | TRBD1 | - | TRBV5-6 | TGTGCCAGCAGCTTGATGGGGACAGGGCGTTCTACAGATACGCAGTATTTT | CASSLMGTGRSTDTQYF
TRBJ1-3 | - | - | TRBV5-1 | TGCGCCAGCAAGGAGAGCTCTGGAAACACCATATATTTT | CASKESSGNTIYF
TRBJ2-5 | - | - | TRBV6-5 | TGTGCCAGCACCAGAGACAGGAACCTAAAAGAGACCCAGTACTTC | CASTRDRNLKETQYF
TRBJ1-1 | - | - | TRBV7-2 | TGTGTCAGCAGCAAATACGGACAGTTAAACACTGAAGCTTTCTTT | CVSSKYGQLNTEAFF
TRBJ2-6 | - | once | TRBV3-1/TRBV3-2 | TGTGCCAGCAGCCAAAGAGCCATAAGGGCTGGGGCCAACGTCCTGACTTTC | CASSQRAIRAGANVLTF
TRBJ2-3 | - | - | TRBV19 | TGTGCCAGTAGTCCTCTCCAGGGCTACACAGATACGCAGTATTTT | CASSPLQGYTDTQYF
TRBJ1-1 | - | - | TRBV18 | TGTGCCAGCTCTATACGAACGACTGAAGCTTTCTTT | CASSIRTTEAFF
TRBJ2-3 | - | - | TRBV18 | TGTGCCAGCTCACCACTGTTAACAGATACGCAGTATTTT | CASSPLLTDTQYF